A selection of T cell receptor beta chains follows, all from one sample in a study of monozygotic twins with inflammatory bowel disease. TCRdb re-called the 5' RACE reads; every CDR3 protein appears as one record, without DNA. The sample is made up of 90,000 to 110,000 distinct CDR3 sequences, and the top ten hold around 11% of it. What was sequenced was blood. The source of these receptors is a human donor with ulcerative colitis or Crohn's disease, or a healthy co-twin of an affected twin (not recorded which). The CDR3 runs from the conserved cysteine through the conserved F or W.

CDR3 length	V gene	J gene	CDR3 protein
15	TRBV12-3/TRBV12-4	TRBJ2-6	CASDLTGSGANILTF
15	TRBV4-3	TRBJ2-5	CASSQTWTISETQYF
18	TRBV6-5	TRBJ2-3	CASSVQRTLKTSTDTQYF
12	TRBV28	TRBJ1-2	CASGLPGGGYTF
13	TRBV7-2	TRBJ2-3	CASSVPGADTQYF
16	TRBV19	TRBJ2-3	CASSVRIAGATDTQYF
15	TRBV19	TRBJ1-1	CASSLGVFMNTEAFF
15	TRBV20-1	TRBJ2-7	CSARGQGWRTYEQYF
14	TRBV4-2	TRBJ2-7	CASSQGGANYEQYF
15	TRBV10-3	TRBJ1-2	CAISPSQGLGYGYTF
13	TRBV9	TRBJ1-1	CASSVGMNTEAFF
16	TRBV5-1	TRBJ2-7	CASSFGHTQASDEQYF
14	TRBV18	TRBJ1-5	CASSPNRVNQPQHF
13	TRBV7-9	TRBJ2-1	CASRSALYNEQFF
16	TRBV6-5	TRBJ2-3	CASSYSRGTFTDTQYF
11	TRBV20-1	TRBJ2-7	CSASLSYEQYF
15	TRBV5-1	TRBJ2-6	CASSHTGSGANVLTF
14	TRBV7-9	TRBJ2-5	CASSWTARQETQYF
12	TRBV5-1	TRBJ2-1	CASRDSRNEQFF
15	TRBV7-9	TRBJ2-3	CASSARTGSTDTQYF
15	TRBV5-4	TRBJ1-1	CASSLGEGAETEAFF
16	TRBV20-1	TRBJ1-1	CSAKRFGGRGNTEAFF
17	TRBV7-7	TRBJ2-5	CASSLASGDSDQETQYF
15	TRBV7-8	TRBJ1-6	CASSLADRGDSPLHF
14	TRBV28	TRBJ2-5	CASIGPSSQETQYF
13	TRBV5-1	TRBJ2-7	CASRRGPDYEQYF
16	TRBV4-2	TRBJ2-1	CASSAGPSGSGNEQFF
18	TRBV7-6	TRBJ2-1	CASSLALGGGASYNEQFF
13	TRBV19	TRBJ2-5	CANVGRRQETQYF
21	TRBV9	TRBJ1-5	CASPAGRTHRKALYSNQPQHF
16	TRBV18	TRBJ1-1	CASSNLERDPSPEAFF
15	TRBV28	TRBJ2-7	CATLSPGLASYEQYF
13	TRBV7-3	TRBJ2-3	CASSLTGTDTQYF
13	TRBV20-1	TRBJ1-4	CSAAGQANEKLFF
16	TRBV12-3/TRBV12-4	TRBJ1-1	CASSSSYGTVNTEAFF
20	TRBV3-1	TRBJ2-4	CASSRVPTSGRAVAKNIQYF
14	TRBV7-3	TRBJ2-7	CASSLTGTGTEQYF
13	TRBV5-1	TRBJ1-1	CASSLNRNTEAFF
16	TRBV12-5	TRBJ2-3	CASGTTSGLAPGTQYF
13	TRBV5-1	TRBJ2-7	CASSFGTVYEQYF
15	TRBV9	TRBJ2-1	CASSIGRGRADEQFF
15	TRBV4-1	TRBJ1-5	CASSLWAPPGQPQHF
14	TRBV12-3/TRBV12-4	TRBJ2-1	CASSHDRGNNEQFF
15	TRBV12-3/TRBV12-4	TRBJ1-1	CASSPNGQGDTEAFF
16	TRBV7-3	TRBJ2-1	CASSLNRGGALNEQFF
17	TRBV14	TRBJ1-1	CASSQGLGRRMNTEAFF
16	TRBV9	TRBJ2-1	CASSVSSSGGAHEQFF
13	TRBV4-1	TRBJ2-7	CASSQEGNYEQYF
16	TRBV5-1	TRBJ2-2	CASSSRQGANTGELFF
17	TRBV5-1	TRBJ2-1	CASSLAPTSGDYNEQFF
17	TRBV5-1	TRBJ2-1	CASSPGLAGRSYNEQFF
13	TRBV20-1	TRBJ2-7	CSATGPIGYEQYF
14	TRBV18	TRBJ1-4	CASSGRDMNEKLFF
14	TRBV7-2	TRBJ2-5	CASRMSAGRETQYF
11	TRBV29-1	TRBJ2-7	CSPATSYEQYF
15	TRBV4-3	TRBJ2-5	CASSQALSRGETQYF
12	TRBV7-6	TRBJ2-7	CASSADRYEQYF
17	TRBV9	TRBJ2-3	CASSIEGSGSYADTQYF
15	TRBV7-2	TRBJ1-2	CASSSVMGGSYGYTF
13	TRBV20-1	TRBJ2-3	CSARVTPPDTQYF